These 4 T cell receptor beta chains share one sample of origin, sequenced in a study of T cells in Graves' hyperthyroidism and ophthalmopathy. Amplified TCR beta CDR3 regions derived from RNA transcripts. HTBI primers drove first-round RT-PCR of the TCR CDR3. TCRdb used MiXCR to reprocess the multiplex PCR reads, holding one entry per CDR3 protein. The table includes hundreds of thousands of distinct CDR3 sequences, 11% to 15% detected once. Sequenced input: blood. These TCRs come from a woman aged 18-30 years with Graves' hyperthyroidism.

Ten or more counts support this clonotype. This chain uses TRBV7-2 with TRBJ1-1; no firm D call. The CDR3 runs to 13 residues. V lost 5 bases, J lost 1 base, and 8 bases lay in between. CDR1 and CDR2 (germline): SGHTA, FQGNSA. DNA of the CDR3: TGTGCCAGCAGCATCCAGGCGAACACTGAAGCTTTCTTT. It yields the protein CASSIQANTEAFF.

The V gene is TRBV4-3, the J gene TRBJ2-1; D may match TRBD1 or TRBD2 (6 bases each). Per germline, CDR1 LGHNA and CDR2 YSLEER. The CDR3 loop spans 16 amino acids. Trimming stripped 1 base from V and 12 bases from J, with 22 bases between. CDR3: CASSQVWGTPGLRQFF. For the CDR3, the DNA is TGCGCCAGCAGCCAAGTATGGGGGACACCGGGACTCAGGCAGTTCTTC.

The sample holds a few counts of this clonotype. This chain links TRBV6-4 with TRBJ2-3; 9 bases are a match to TRBD1. The length of the CDR3 is 14 residues. V lost 10 bases to trimming and J lost 3 bases; unmatched junction nucleotides: 8. Germline V gene sequence: CDR1 MRHNA, CDR2 SNTAGT. The CDR3 coding sequence is TGTGCCACCCCGACAGGGGGAACAACAGATACGCAGTATTTT. It encodes CATPTGGTTDTQYF.

This rearrangement joins TRBV27 to TRBJ1-1, with 10 bases aligning to TRBD1. The junction had 9 bases not matched to a gene; V was cut back by 4 bases and J by 4 bases. The CDR3 runs to 16 residues. In germline, CDR1 is MNHEY, CDR2 SMNVEV (reference sequence). The CDR3 region is CASSSRTGGVGTEAFF. The CDR3 nucleotides are TGTGCCAGCAGTTCCCGGACAGGGGGTGTGGGCACTGAAGCTTTCTTT.